The 18 T cell receptor beta chains reported below all come from one sample, sequenced in a study of brain metastases from non-small cell lung cancer. The protocol was immunoSEQ multiplex PCR, while the TCRdb copy is restricted to in-frame clones and leaves out a portion. The sample has about 2,600 clones, over 85% seen once. Material for sequencing was primary lung tumor tissue. These receptors originate from a donor aged 40 or over with non-small cell lung cancer.

The chain recombines TRBV12-5 with TRBJ2-3, with a possible D match to TRBD1 (6 bases). Trimming cost V 3 bases and J 7 bases, with 11 bases left between them. Germline V gene data show CDR1 as LGHNT and CDR2 as FRNRAP. The CDR3 extends over 13 amino acids. CDR3 in amino acids: CASGLSGANTQYF. The CDR3 nucleotides are TGTGCTAGTGGTTTATCAGGGGCGAATACGCAGTATTTT.

This chain uses TRBV27 with TRBJ1-4; possible D gene TRBD1, 6 bases. V lost 6 bases and J 3 bases, leaving 11 bases between the germline ends. From germline, CDR1 is MNHEY and CDR2 SMNVEV (reference sequence). The length of the CDR3 is 14 residues. The CDR3 is CASSHRAPNEKLFF. CDR3 bases: TGTGCCAGCAGCCACAGGGCCCCTAATGAAAAACTGTTTTTT.

CDR3 region: CASSSPGDTQYF. The CDR3 coding sequence is TGTGCCAGCAGCTCGCCGGGAGATACGCAGTATTTT. J is TRBJ2-3 and V is TRBV7-9; D gene unclear. The germline V gene encodes CDR1 SEHNR and CDR2 FQNEAQ (reference sequence). The ends were cut back, 4 bases at V and 5 bases at J, with 7 bases in the middle. The CDR3 is 12 residues long.

The chain is built from TRBV6-5 and TRBJ1-1, with 9 bases aligning to TRBD1. Trimming cost V 7 bases and J 1 base; bases outside gene matches: 7. The CDR3 covers 15 residues. Germline lookup yields CDR1 MNHEY and CDR2 SVGAGI. For the CDR3, the DNA is TGTGCCAGCACTCACAGGGGGCGGGGGAACACTGAAGCTTTCTTT. Protein product: CASTHRGRGNTEAFF.

This rearrangement joins TRBV18 to TRBJ2-1; D is ambiguous. This CDR3 contains 13 residues. V was clipped by 3 bases and J by 7 bases, with 10 bases between them. The germline V gene has CDR1 KGHSH and CDR2 LQKENI. CDR3 nucleotide sequence: TGTGCCAGCTCACCGGGAAAGGAGAATGAGCAGTTCTTC. Its protein product is CASSPGKENEQFF.

The J gene is TRBJ2-7, the V gene TRBV28, with 8 bases fitting TRBD1. The CDR3 sequence is 16 residues long. The germline V gene encodes CDR1 MDHEN and CDR2 SYDVKM. Germline trimming cut 2 bases from V and 4 bases from J; bases unmatched to any gene: 10. The CDR3 region is CASSLQSGQGRYEQYF. The CDR3 DNA is TGTGCCAGCAGTTTACAATCCGGACAGGGCCGGTACGAGCAGTACTTC.

The chain links TRBV7-8 to TRBJ1-6; perhaps TRBD1 as D (5 bases). V was pared by 7 bases and J by 6 bases, with 10 bases between. The CDR3 runs 13 residues. In germline, CDR1 is SGHVS, CDR2 FQNEAQ. The CDR3 coding sequence is TGTGCCAGCATGGACCAGGGTAATTCACCCCTCCACTTT. Protein: CASMDQGNSPLHF.

Of note for this clone: Other DNA sequences in the sample encode the same CDR3. The chain carries TRBV7-9 and TRBJ2-7; D possibly uses TRBD1 or TRBD2 (6 bases each). There are 15 residues in the CDR3. CDR1 is SEHNR, CDR2 FQNEAQ, per germline (reference sequence). Trimming stripped 4 bases from V and 4 bases from J, with 17 bases between. The CDR3 reads CASSSPLEGTYEQYF. CDR3 sequence (DNA): TGTGCCAGCAGCTCCCCCCTGGAGGGGACATACGAGCAGTACTTC. The whole variable domain, filled in from reference TRBV7-9 and TRBJ2-7, reads DTGVSQNPRHKITKRGQNVTFRCDPISEHNRLYWYRQTLGQGPEFLTYFQNEAQLEKSRLLSDRFSAERPKGSFSTLEIQRTEQGDSAMYLCASSSPLEGTYEQYFGPGTRLTVT.

The chain joins TRBV19 to TRBJ1-1; 9 bases match TRBD1. The length of the CDR3 is 17 residues. From germline, CDR1 is LNHDA and CDR2 SQIVND (reference sequence). Germline trimming cut 7 bases from V and 0 bases from J; bases unmatched to any gene: 12. CDR3 residues: CASTIRGQGMMNTEAFF. DNA of the CDR3: TGTGCCAGTACGATCAGGGGACAGGGCATGATGAACACTGAAGCTTTCTTT.

V gene TRBV15 combines with J gene TRBJ1-4; D is possibly TRBD1 (5 bases). The V end was cut by 0 bases, the J end by 4 bases, with 9 bases between. CDR1 and CDR2 from the germline V gene are LNHNV and YYDKDF (reference sequence). The CDR3 spans 15 residues. The CDR3 DNA reads as TGTGCCACCAGCAGAGACTACAGGTTTAATGAAAAACTGTTTTTT. Translated, it gives CATSRDYRFNEKLFF.

This clone was counted only a few times. This sample includes further DNA sequences coding for the same CDR3. The chain links TRBV18 to TRBJ2-6; maybe TRBD1 (6 bases). The CDR3 runs 18 residues. V dropped 6 bases and J dropped 1 base, with 19 bases sitting between them. The germline V gene has CDR1 KGHSH and CDR2 LQKENI. The CDR3 protein is CASSPRPGVWSGANVLTF. The CDR3 coding sequence is TGTGCCAGCTCTCCTAGACCAGGGGTGTGGTCTGGGGCCAACGTCCTGACTTTC. Combining the CDR3 with reference TRBV18 and TRBJ2-6 gives the whole variable domain NAGVMQNPRHLVRRRGQEARLRCSPMKGHSHVYWYRQLPEEGLKFMVYLQKENIIDESGMPKERFSAEFPKEGPSILRIQQVVRGDSAAYFCASSPRPGVWSGANVLTFGAGSRLTVL.

The chain employs TRBV9 and TRBJ1-3; D is perhaps TRBD1 (5 bases). The CDR3 contains 14 residues. Trimming stripped 0 bases from V and 4 bases from J, with 8 bases between. The germline CDR1 and CDR2 sequences are SGDLS and YYNGEE. The CDR3 region is CASSVEGPGNTIYF. The DNA of the CDR3 is TGTGCCAGCAGCGTAGAGGGGCCCGGAAACACCATATATTTT.

With regard to this clone: One junction end does not reproduce the germline sequence, and a read error may be involved. The chain joins TRBV10-1 to TRBJ1-1; weak D call: TRBD1 (5 bases). The CDR3 has 12 residues. Germline V gene sequence: CDR1 WNHNN, CDR2 SYGVQD (reference sequence). The CDR3 DNA follows: TGCGTCAGCAGTGAGGGGACCACTGAAGCTTTCTTT. It yields the protein CVSSEGTTEAFF.

This clone was seen a single time. This CDR3 is also generated by other DNA sequences in the sample. The V call is TRBV5-1, the J call TRBJ2-2; D gene unclear. The germline V gene encodes CDR1 SGHRS and CDR2 YFSETQ. The CDR3 totals 14 residues. The germline V and J ends were trimmed by 0 bases and 1 base, with 4 bases remaining between them. Written as DNA, the CDR3 is TGCGCCAGCAGCTTGGGGCAGAACACCGGGGAGCTGTTTTTT. This encodes CASSLGQNTGELFF.

This clone was seen a single time. The V gene is TRBV2, the J gene TRBJ2-7; 8 bases are a match to TRBD2. The trim removed 3 bases at V and 0 bases at J, leaving 1 base unmatched. Looked up from germline, CDR1 is SNHLY and CDR2 is FYNNEI. The length of the CDR3 is 14 residues. CDR3 coding DNA: TGTGCCAGCAGTGACCGGGAGGGCTCCTACGAGCAGTACTTC. This translates into CASSDREGSYEQYF.

The chain uses TRBV18 and TRBJ1-6, with a possible D match to TRBD1 (6 bases). The CDR3 sequence is 16 residues long. V was trimmed by 4 bases and J by 4 bases, leaving 14 bases between them. From germline, CDR1 is KGHSH and CDR2 LQKENI. The CDR3 here is CASSLSGQSYNSPLHF. The CDR3 DNA follows: TGTGCCAGCTCACTGTCCGGACAGTCTTATAATTCACCCCTCCACTTT.

This clone has a single count. This chain links TRBV19 with TRBJ2-1, with D perhaps TRBD2 (6 bases). From germline, CDR1 is LNHDA and CDR2 SQIVND (reference sequence). Trimming took 3 bases from V and 4 from J, leaving 13 bases between them. The CDR3 runs to 15 residues. In DNA form, the CDR3 reads TGTGCCAGTAGTATTGGCGGGGCCCTTTACAATGAGCAGTTCTTC. Translated: CASSIGGALYNEQFF.

The CDR3 is CASSRKREVEDTQYF. CDR3 coding DNA: TGTGCCAGCAGCCGCAAGCGGGAGGTGGAAGATACGCAGTATTTT. The chain couples TRBV7-6 to TRBJ2-3; 9 nucleotides align to TRBD2. V trimming: 5 bases; J trimming: 5 bases; junction bases outside the gene matches: 8. The CDR3 has 15 amino acids. Germline-derived CDR1 and CDR2 are SGHVS and FNYEAQ. The whole variable domain, remainder taken from reference TRBV7-6 and TRBJ2-3, is GAGVSQSPRYKVTKRGQDVALRCDPISGHVSLYWYRQALGQGPEFLTYFNYEAQQDKSGLPNDRFSAERPEGSISTLTIQRTEQRDSAMYRCASSRKREVEDTQYFGPGTRLTVL.